This T cell receptor beta chain is drawn from a study of cytomegalovirus exposure and HLA in healthy donors. Measured with immunoSEQ multiplex PCR; TCRdb has only the in-frame clones, and not every one. This repertoire shows about 160,000 clones, 86% found once; its top ten account for roughly 6%. The CDR3 extends over 14 amino acids. The V and J ends lost 5 bases and 2 bases respectively, with 13 bases between them. Germline assignment: CDR1 SGHTA and CDR2 FQGNSA. General observations from the study: Cytomegalovirus-associated status was assigned to some 180 TCR beta chains. Most TCR sequences proved rare, with some public TCRs found in many donors. First-cohort TCR clusters were later found to tend to co-occur in the 120 or so validation repertoires.

This clone showed up just a few times. Antigen specificity is unknown. The chain uses TRBV7-2 and TRBJ2-7; the D call may be TRBD1 or TRBD2 (5 bases each). This TCR derives from a woman aged 30 to 39 in good health and CMV-seronegative. Sequencing was carried out using PBMCs. The CDR3 is CASSQGAGAYEQYF. The CDR3 DNA reads TGTGCCAGCAGCCAAGGGGCGGGTGCCTACGAGCAGTACTTC.